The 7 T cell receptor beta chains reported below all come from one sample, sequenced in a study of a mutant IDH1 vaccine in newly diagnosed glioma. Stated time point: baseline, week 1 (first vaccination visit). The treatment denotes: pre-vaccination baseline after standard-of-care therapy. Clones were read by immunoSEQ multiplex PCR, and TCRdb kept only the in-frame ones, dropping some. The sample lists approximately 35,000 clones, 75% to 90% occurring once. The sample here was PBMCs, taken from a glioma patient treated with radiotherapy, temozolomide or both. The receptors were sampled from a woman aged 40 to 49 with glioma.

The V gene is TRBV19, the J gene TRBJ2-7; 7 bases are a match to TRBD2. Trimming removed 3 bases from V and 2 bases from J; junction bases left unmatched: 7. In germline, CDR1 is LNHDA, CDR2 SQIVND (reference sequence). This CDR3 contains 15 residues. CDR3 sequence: CASSIAGEAPYEQYF. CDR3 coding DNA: TGTGCCAGTAGTATCGCGGGAGAGGCCCCCTACGAGCAGTACTTC.

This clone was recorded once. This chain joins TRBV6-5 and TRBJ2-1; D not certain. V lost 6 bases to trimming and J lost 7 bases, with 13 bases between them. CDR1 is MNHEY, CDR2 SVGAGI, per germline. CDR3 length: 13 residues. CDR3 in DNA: TGTGCCAGCAGGAACCCACCCGGAAATGAGCAGTTCTTC. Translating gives CASRNPPGNEQFF.

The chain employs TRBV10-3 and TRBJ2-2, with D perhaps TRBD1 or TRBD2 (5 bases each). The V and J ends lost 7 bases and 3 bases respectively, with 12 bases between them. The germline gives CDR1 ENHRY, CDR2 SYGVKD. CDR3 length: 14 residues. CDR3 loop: CAITRDAYTGELFF. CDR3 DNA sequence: TGTGCCATCACCCGGGACGCATACACCGGGGAGCTGTTTTTT.

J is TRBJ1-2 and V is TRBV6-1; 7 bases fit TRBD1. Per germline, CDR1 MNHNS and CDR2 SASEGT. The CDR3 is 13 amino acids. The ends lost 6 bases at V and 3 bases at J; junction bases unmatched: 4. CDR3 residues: CASSGTEHYGYTF. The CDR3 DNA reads TGTGCCAGCAGCGGGACAGAGCACTATGGCTACACCTTC.

The CDR3 spells CASSRTGTERNGELFF. The CDR3 bases are TGTGCCAGCAGCCGCACCGGGACGGAGAGAAACGGGGAGCTGTTTTTT. This chain joins TRBV5-8 and TRBJ2-2, with D perhaps given as TRBD1 or TRBD2 (5 bases each). The CDR3 extends over 16 amino acids. V was cut by 4 bases and J by 7 bases, with 20 bases left in between. Germline V gene data show CDR1 as SGHTS and CDR2 as YDEGEE.

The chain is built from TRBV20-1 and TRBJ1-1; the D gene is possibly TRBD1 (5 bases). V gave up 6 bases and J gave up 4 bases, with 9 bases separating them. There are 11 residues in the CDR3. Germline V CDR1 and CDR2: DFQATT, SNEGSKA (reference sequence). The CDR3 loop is CSAPGSTEAFF. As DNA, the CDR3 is TGCAGTGCCCCAGGGAGCACTGAAGCTTTCTTT.

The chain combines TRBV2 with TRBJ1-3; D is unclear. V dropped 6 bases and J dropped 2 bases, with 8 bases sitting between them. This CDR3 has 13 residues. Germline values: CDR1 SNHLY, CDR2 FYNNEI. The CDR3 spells CASRSSPGNTIYF. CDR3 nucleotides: TGTGCCAGCAGGTCTAGCCCTGGAAACACCATATATTTT.